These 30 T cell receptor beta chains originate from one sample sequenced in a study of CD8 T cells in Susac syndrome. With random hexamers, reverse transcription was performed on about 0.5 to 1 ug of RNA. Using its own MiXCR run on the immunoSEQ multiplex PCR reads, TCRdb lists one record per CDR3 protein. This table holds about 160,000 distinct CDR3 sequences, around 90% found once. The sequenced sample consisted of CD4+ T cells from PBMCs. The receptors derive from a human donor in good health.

In DNA form, the CDR3 reads TGTGCCAGCAGCCAAACTAGCGGGGGGTACAATGAGCAGTTCTTC. This encodes CASSQTSGGYNEQFF. The rearrangement links TRBV3-1 to TRBJ2-1, with 12 bases aligning to TRBD2. Looked up from germline, CDR1 is LGHDT and CDR2 is YNNKEL (reference sequence). V dropped 2 bases and J dropped 4; count of bases not matched to a gene: 0. This CDR3 has 15 amino acids.

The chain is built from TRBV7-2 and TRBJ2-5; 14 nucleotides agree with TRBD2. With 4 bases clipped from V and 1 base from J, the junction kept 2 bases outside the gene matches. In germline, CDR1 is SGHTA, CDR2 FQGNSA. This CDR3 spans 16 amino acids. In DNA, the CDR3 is TGTGCCAGCAGCTCCGGACTAGCGGGGGGCCAAGAGACCCAGTACTTC. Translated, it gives CASSSGLAGGQETQYF. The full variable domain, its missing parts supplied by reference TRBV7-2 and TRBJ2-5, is GAGVSQSPSNKVTEKGKDVELRCDPISGHTALYWYRQSLGQGLEFLIYFQGNSAPDKSGLPSDRFSAERTGGSVSTLTIQRTQQEDSAVYLCASSSGLAGGQETQYFGPGTRLLVL.

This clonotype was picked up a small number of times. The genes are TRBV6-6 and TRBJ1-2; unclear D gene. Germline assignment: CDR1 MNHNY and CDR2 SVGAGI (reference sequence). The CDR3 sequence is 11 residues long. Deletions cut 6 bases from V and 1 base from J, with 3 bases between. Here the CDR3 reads CASSGNYGYTF. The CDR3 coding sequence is TGTGCCAGCAGCGGTAACTATGGCTACACCTTC.

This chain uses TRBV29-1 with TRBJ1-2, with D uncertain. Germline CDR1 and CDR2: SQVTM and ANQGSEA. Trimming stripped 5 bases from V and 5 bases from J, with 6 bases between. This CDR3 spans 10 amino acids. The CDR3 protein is CSVHQYGYTF. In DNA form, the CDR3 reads TGCAGCGTTCATCAGTATGGCTACACCTTC.

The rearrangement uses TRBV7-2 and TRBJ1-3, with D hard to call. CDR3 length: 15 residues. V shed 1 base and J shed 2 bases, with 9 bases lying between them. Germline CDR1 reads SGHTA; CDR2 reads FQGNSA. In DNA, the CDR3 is TGTGCCAGCAGCTTAGGGAAGGGAGCTGGAAACACCATATATTTT. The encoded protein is CASSLGKGAGNTIYF.

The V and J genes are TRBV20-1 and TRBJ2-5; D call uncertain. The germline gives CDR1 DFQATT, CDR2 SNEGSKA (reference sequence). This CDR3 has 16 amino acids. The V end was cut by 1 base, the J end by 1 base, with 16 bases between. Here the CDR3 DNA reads TGCAGTGCTAGAGTAGGTGGTTTTGGGCTCCAAGAGACCCAGTACTTC. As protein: CSARVGGFGLQETQYF.

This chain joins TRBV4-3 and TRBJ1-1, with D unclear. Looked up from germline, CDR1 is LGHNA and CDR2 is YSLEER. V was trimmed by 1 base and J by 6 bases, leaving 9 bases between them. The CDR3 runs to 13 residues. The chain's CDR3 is CASSQVGVPEAFF. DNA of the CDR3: TGCGCCAGCAGCCAAGTTGGTGTCCCTGAAGCTTTCTTT.

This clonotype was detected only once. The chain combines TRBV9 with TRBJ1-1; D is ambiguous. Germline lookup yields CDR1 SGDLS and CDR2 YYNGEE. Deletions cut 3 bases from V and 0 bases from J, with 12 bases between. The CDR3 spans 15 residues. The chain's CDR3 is CASSGRGQLNTEAFF. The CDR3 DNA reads TGTGCCAGCAGCGGACGTGGGCAATTGAACACTGAAGCTTTCTTT.

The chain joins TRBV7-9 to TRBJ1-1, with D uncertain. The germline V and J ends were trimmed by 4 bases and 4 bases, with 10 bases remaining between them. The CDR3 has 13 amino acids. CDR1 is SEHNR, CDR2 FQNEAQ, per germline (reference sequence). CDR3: CASSSMATTEAFF. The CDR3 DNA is TGTGCCAGCAGCTCCATGGCTACCACTGAAGCTTTCTTT.

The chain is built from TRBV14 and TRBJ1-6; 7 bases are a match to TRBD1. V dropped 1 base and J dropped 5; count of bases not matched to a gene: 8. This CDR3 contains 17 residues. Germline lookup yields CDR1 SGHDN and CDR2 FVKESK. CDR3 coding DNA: TGTGCCAGCAGCCAAGTGGGTTCGGGACAGCATAATTCACCCCTCCACTTT. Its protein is CASSQVGSGQHNSPLHF.

The CDR3 spells CASSYSPLGAKNIQYF. In DNA, the CDR3 is TGTGCCAGCAGTTATTCCCCCCTCGGGGCCAAAAACATTCAGTACTTC. The chain uses TRBV6-9 and TRBJ2-4; D is uncertain. CDR3 length: 16 amino acids. CDR1 MNHGY and CDR2 SVAAGI come from the germline V gene. Trimming cost V 0 bases and J 1 base, with 10 bases left between them.

The CDR3 is CASGRTGSTEAFF. The CDR3 bases are TGTGCCAGCGGCCGCACCGGGAGCACTGAAGCTTTCTTT. The chain carries TRBV9 and TRBJ1-1; the D is unclear. Trimming pared 7 bases from V and 4 bases from J, leaving 14 bases between. CDR1 SGDLS and CDR2 YYNGEE come from the germline V gene. This CDR3 has 13 residues.

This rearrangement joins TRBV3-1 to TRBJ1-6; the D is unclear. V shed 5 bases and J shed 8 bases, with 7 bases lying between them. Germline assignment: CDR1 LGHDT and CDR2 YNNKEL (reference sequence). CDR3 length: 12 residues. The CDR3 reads CASSGMDSPLHF. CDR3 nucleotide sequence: TGTGCCAGCAGCGGAATGGATTCACCCCTCCACTTT.

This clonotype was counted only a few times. The chain's CDR3 is CASSLALTEAFF. The CDR3 region has the DNA TGTGCCAGCAGCTTGGCTTTGACTGAAGCTTTCTTT. The chain carries TRBV5-5 and TRBJ1-1; D not certain. In germline, CDR1 is SGHKS, CDR2 YYEKEE (reference sequence). The CDR3 is 12 residues long. Deletions cut 0 bases from V and 5 bases from J, with 5 bases between.

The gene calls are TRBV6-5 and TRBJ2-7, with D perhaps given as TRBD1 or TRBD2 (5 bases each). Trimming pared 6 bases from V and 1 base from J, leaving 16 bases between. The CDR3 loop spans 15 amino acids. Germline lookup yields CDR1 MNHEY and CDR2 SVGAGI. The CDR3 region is CASRTWDVKSYEQYF. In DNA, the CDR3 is TGTGCCAGCAGAACCTGGGACGTTAAGTCCTACGAGCAGTACTTC.

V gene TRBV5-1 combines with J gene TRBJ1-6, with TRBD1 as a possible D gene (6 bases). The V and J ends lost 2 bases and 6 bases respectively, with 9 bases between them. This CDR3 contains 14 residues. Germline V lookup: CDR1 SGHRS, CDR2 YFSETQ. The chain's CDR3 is CASSFGDINSPLHF. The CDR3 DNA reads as TGCGCCAGCAGCTTCGGGGACATTAATTCACCCCTCCACTTT.

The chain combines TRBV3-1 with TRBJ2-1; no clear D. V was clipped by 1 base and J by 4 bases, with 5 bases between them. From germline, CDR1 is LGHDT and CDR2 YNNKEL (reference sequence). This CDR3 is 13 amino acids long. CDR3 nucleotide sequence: TGTGCCAGCAGCCAAGGATGGTACAATGAGCAGTTCTTC. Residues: CASSQGWYNEQFF.

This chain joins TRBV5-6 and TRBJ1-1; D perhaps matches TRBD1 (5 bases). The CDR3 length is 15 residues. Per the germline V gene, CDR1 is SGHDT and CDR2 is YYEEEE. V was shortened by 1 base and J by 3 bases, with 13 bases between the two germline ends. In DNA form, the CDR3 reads TGTGCCAGCAGCTTGTTAAGGGGATGGGACACTGAAGCTTTCTTT. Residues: CASSLLRGWDTEAFF.

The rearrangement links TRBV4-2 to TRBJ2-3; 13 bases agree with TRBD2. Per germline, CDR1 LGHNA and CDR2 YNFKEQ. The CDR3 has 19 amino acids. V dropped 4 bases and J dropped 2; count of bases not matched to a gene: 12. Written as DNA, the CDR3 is TGTGCCAGCAGCCTTCACTCCTCCGGGACTAGCGGGATCACAGATACGCAGTATTTT. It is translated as CASSLHSSGTSGITDTQYF.

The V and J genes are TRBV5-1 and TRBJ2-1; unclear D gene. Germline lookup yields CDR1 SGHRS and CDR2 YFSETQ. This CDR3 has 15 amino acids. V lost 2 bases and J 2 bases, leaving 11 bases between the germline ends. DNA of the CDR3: TGCGCCAGCAGCTTTGGCGGAGAGACCTACAATGAGCAGTTCTTC. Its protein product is CASSFGGETYNEQFF.

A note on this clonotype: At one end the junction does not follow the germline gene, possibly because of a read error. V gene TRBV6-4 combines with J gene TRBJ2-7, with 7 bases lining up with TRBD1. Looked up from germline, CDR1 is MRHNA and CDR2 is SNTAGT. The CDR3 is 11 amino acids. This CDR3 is CASSDSKGASF. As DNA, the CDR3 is TGTGCCAGCAGTGACTCGAAGGGGGCCTCCTTC.

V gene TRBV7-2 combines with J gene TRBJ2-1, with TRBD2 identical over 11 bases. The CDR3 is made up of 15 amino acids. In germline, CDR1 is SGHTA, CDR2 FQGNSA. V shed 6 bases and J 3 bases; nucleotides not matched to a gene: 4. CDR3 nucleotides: TGTGCCAGCAGAAAAGGACTAGCGGGCTACAATGAGCAGTTCTTC. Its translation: CASRKGLAGYNEQFF. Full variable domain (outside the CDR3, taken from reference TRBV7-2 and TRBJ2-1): GAGVSQSPSNKVTEKGKDVELRCDPISGHTALYWYRQSLGQGLEFLIYFQGNSAPDKSGLPSDRFSAERTGGSVSTLTIQRTQQEDSAVYLCASRKGLAGYNEQFFGPGTRLTVL.

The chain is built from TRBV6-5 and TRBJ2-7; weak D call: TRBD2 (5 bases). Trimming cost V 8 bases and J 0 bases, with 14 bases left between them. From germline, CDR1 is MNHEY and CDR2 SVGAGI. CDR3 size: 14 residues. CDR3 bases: TGTGCCAGCTCGAACCAGGCGGGCTCCTACGAGCAGTACTTC. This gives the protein CASSNQAGSYEQYF.

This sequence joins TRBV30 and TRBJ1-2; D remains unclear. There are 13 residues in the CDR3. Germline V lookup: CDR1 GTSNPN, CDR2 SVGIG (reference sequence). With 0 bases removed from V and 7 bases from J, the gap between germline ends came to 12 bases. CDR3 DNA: TGTGCCTGGAGTGTGGACGGCCCGGGTGGCTACACCTTC. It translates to CAWSVDGPGGYTF.

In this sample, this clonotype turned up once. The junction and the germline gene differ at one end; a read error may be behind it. CDR3 DNA sequence: TGTGCCAGCACCCCGGCGCAGGGAGAGACCCAGCACTTC. This gives the protein CASTPAQGETQHF. This rearrangement joins TRBV7-2 to TRBJ2-5, with D possibly being TRBD1 or TRBD2 (5 bases each). The germline V gene encodes CDR1 SGHTA and CDR2 FQGNSA. This CDR3 is built from 13 residues.

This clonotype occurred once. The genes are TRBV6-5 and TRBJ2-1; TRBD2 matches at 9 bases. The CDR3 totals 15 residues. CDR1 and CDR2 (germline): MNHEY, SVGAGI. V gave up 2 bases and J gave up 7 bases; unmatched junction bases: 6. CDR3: CASSYRTSAINEQFF. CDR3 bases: TGTGCCAGCAGTTACCGGACTAGCGCTATTAATGAGCAGTTCTTC.

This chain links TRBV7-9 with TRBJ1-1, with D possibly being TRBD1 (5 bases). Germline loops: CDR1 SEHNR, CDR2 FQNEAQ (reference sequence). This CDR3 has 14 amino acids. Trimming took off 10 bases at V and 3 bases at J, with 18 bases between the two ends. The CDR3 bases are TGTGCCACCGGGATGGGGGTTCGGGACACTGAAGCTTTCTTT. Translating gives CATGMGVRDTEAFF.

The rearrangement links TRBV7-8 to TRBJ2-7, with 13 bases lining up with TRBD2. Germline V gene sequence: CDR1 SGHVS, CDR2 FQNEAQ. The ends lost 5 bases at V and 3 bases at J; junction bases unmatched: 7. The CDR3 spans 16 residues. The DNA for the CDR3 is TGTGCCAGCAGCCCCTATAGACTAGCGGGAGGCTACGAGCAGTACTTC. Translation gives CASSPYRLAGGYEQYF.

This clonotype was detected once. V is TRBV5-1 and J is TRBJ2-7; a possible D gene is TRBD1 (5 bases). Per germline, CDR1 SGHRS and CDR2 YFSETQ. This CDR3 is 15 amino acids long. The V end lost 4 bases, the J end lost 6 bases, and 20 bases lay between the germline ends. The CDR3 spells CASSLSRQSQGEQYF. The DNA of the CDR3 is TGCGCCAGCAGCCTGTCGAGACAGTCCCAGGGCGAGCAGTACTTC.

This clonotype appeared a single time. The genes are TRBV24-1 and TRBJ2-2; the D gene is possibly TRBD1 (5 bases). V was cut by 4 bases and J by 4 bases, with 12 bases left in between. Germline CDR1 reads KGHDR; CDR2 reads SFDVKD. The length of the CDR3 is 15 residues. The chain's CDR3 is CATSDPTGSTGELFF. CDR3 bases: TGTGCCACCAGTGACCCAACAGGCTCCACCGGGGAGCTGTTTTTT.